This TCR beta chain is drawn from a study of T cells in Graves' hyperthyroidism and ophthalmopathy. Amplified regions were TCR beta CDR3 sequences from RNA transcripts. TCR CDR3 underwent first-round RT-PCR with the HTBI primer set. TCRdb reprocessed the multiplex PCR reads with MiXCR, giving one entry per CDR3 protein. The sample holds about 210,000 distinct CDR3 sequences, roughly a sixth seen once. In its sample, this clonotype was seen many times. The TCR was taken from a man aged 50-59 years with Graves' hyperthyroidism. Input material: blood.

The CDR3 DNA follows: TGTGCCAGCTCTCGAACAGGGGACCCCATCTACGAGCAGTACTTC. Translating it yields CASSRTGDPIYEQYF. The chain recombines TRBV18 with TRBJ2-7, with 7 positions matching TRBD1. V gave up 6 bases and J gave up 3 bases; unmatched junction bases: 11. This CDR3 has 15 residues. CDR1 is KGHSH and CDR2 is LQKENI in the germline V gene.